A selection of T cell receptor beta chains follows, all from one sample in a study of ipilimumab plus nivolumab after autologous stem cell transplantation. Data came from immunoSEQ multiplex PCR; TCRdb stores just in-frame clones and leaves some out. The sample yields 10,000 to 15,000 clones, 55% to 85% seen once. Source: PBMCs, taken in a trial of ipilimumab plus nivolumab as post-transplant consolidation. The receptors originated from a male donor with diffuse large B-cell lymphoma. The conserved cysteine and the conserved F or W are not part of the CDR3 here.

ASSLAPGRGYGYT	TRBV5-1
ASSLAQENQETQY	TRBV5-1
ASRLAGGADYNEQF	TRBV5-1
ASRVRGARTDTQY	TRBV25-1
ASSQDSSTDTQY	TRBV4-1
ASSPSTGKVTEAF	TRBV18
ASRGQRGPQETQY	TRBV5-1
ASSFFRGNSGNTIY	TRBV7-2
ASSLGPGRGQPQH	TRBV7-2
ASSTMVGDQPQH	TRBV4-3
ASSLSGSAYEQY	TRBV5-5
SRIVDEKLF	TRBV20-1
ASSPSGFGNQPQH	TRBV7-2
ASSLMLGGSEKLF	TRBV5-1
ASRRENSPLH	TRBV6-6
ASNKLTGQGAGNTEAF	TRBV19
ASSIAPSSSYNEQF	TRBV19
ASSIDRQGHYGYT	TRBV19
ASSRPSGGDYGYT	TRBV4-3
ASRGASGPSYNEQF	TRBV10-2
ASSIMTGVNQPQH	TRBV19
ASSLPRIDTGELF	TRBV5-1
ASSLMTGMNTEAF	TRBV5-6
ASSQRSFYNEQF	TRBV4-3
ASSLRRGSTEAF	TRBV5-4
ASGSYEQY	TRBV12-5
ASSGHGGGYNEQF	TRBV10-1
ASSTGLPINTEQF	TRBV2
ASSQGETATNYGYT	TRBV4-1
ASRAGATSYEQY	TRBV27
ATGGPTGSYEQY	TRBV10-3
ASSGGGASHEQY	TRBV6-5
ASSAPGLAFEGTGELF	TRBV7-2
AWGIANYGYT	TRBV30
ASSLEWSPNNEQF	TRBV5-1
AISEASNYEQY	TRBV10-3
ASEIGGRKTDTQY	TRBV5-6
ASSLVGRVVQPQH	TRBV7-8
ASSIGGNGANVLT	TRBV19
ASSIGSQETQY	TRBV19
ASSATGLNFNEQY	TRBV6-1